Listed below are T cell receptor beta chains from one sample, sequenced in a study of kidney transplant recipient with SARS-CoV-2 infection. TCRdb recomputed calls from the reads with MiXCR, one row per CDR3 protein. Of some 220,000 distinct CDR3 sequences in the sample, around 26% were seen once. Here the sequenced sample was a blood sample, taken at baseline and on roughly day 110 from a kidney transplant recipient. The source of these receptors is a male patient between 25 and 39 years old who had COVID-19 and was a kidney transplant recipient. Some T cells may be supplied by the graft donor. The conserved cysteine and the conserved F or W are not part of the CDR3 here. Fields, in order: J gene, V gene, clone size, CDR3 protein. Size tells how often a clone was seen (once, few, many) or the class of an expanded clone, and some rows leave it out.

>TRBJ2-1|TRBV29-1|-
SGTSGSVGEQF
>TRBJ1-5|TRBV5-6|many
ASSRRQNSNQPQH
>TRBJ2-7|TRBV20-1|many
SARDQRTVYEQY
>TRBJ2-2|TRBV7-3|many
ASSSTNTGELF
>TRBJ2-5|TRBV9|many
ASSSGSGSLETQY
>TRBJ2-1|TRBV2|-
ASSDSYNEQF
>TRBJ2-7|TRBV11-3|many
ASSLEWGYEQY
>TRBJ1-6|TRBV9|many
ASSVGGNPNSPLH
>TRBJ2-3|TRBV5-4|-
ASGQTGDGTDTQY
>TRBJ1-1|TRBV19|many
ASSRARGQGTEAF
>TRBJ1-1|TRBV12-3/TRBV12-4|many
ASSDPIRGATEAF